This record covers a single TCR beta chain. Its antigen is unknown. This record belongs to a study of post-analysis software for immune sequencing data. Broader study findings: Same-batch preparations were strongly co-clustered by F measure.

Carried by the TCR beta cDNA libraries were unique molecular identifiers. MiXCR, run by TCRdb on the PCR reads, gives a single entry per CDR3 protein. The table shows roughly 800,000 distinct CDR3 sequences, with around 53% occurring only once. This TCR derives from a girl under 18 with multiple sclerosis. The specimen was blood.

CDR3: CASTYSTGRNEQFF. CDR3 DNA sequence: TGTGCCAGCACCTACTCCACGGGCAGGAATGAGCAGTTCTTC. The chain combines TRBV6-5 with TRBJ2-1; D remains unclear. Germline V lookup: CDR1 MNHEY, CDR2 SVGAGI. V lost 7 bases and J lost 7, with 17 bases in between. CDR3 length: 14 amino acids.